The 10 T cell receptor beta chains below all came from one sample that was sequenced in a study of blood T cell repertoires in COVID-19. Libraries were prepared by immunoSEQ multiplex PCR; TCRdb keeps only in-frame clonotypes and omits some of them. This sample has about 300,000 clones; about nine tenths occur once, and the top ten carry approximately 4.1%. Sequences were obtained from PBMCs or T cells enriched from blood (not recorded which). These receptor sequences come from a man aged 25 to 40 who had recovered from COVID-19.

This clone was observed a single time. The chain has TRBV20-1 and TRBJ1-1; D may be TRBD1 (6 bases). V lost 6 bases and J 7 bases, leaving 12 bases between the germline ends. CDR3 length: 11 amino acids. In germline, CDR1 is DFQATT, CDR2 SNEGSKA (reference sequence). CDR3 sequence (DNA): TGCAGTGCAGAAGACAGGTATGAAGCTTTCTTT. It encodes CSAEDRYEAFF.

The chain links TRBV30 to TRBJ1-6; 8 positions match TRBD1. The CDR3 totals 13 residues. CDR1 is GTSNPN, CDR2 SVGIG, per germline (reference sequence). CDR3 sequence (DNA): TGTGCAAGGGCCAGGGGGCCTGATTCACCCCTCCACTTT. Translation: CARARGPDSPLHF.

The rearrangement links TRBV7-2 to TRBJ1-6; TRBD1 might be the D (5 bases). With 2 bases removed from V and 3 bases from J, the gap between germline ends came to 8 bases. Per germline, CDR1 SGHTA and CDR2 FQGNSA. This CDR3 is built from 15 residues. The CDR3 loop reads CASSLTGGYNSPLHF. CDR3 coding DNA: TGTGCCAGCAGCTTAACCGGGGGCTATAATTCACCCCTCCACTTT. Full variable domain (missing parts from reference TRBV7-2 and TRBJ1-6): GAGVSQSPSNKVTEKGKDVELRCDPISGHTALYWYRQSLGQGLEFLIYFQGNSAPDKSGLPSDRFSAERTGGSVSTLTIQRTQQEDSAVYLCASSLTGGYNSPLHFGNGTRLTVT.

This sequence joins TRBV12-3 or TRBV12-4 and TRBJ1-2; perhaps TRBD1 as D (5 bases). This CDR3 is 13 amino acids long. The V gene lost 2 bases and the J gene lost 5 bases, with 9 bases spanning the gap. This chain's CDR3 is CASSLQGPYGYTF. CDR3 bases: TGTGCCAGCAGTTTACAGGGCCCATATGGCTACACCTTC.

The genes are TRBV5-1 and TRBJ2-3, with a weak D call TRBD2 (7 bases). The CDR3 runs to 14 residues. Trimming took off 9 bases at V and 4 bases at J, with 18 bases between the two ends. The germline gives CDR1 SGHRS, CDR2 YFSETQ. CDR3 in DNA: TGCGCCACAACGGAGGGGGGGGCCGCAGATACGCAGTATTTT. This gives the protein CATTEGGAADTQYF.

CDR3: CAWCLAGVNEQFF. Written as DNA, the CDR3 is TGTGCCTGGTGCCTAGCGGGAGTTAATGAGCAGTTCTTC. This chain joins TRBV30 and TRBJ2-1, with TRBD2 matching over 10 bases. This CDR3 is 13 amino acids long. The germline CDR1 and CDR2 sequences are GTSNPN and SVGIG (reference sequence). V was pared by 5 bases and J by 7 bases, with 5 bases of the junction left unmatched.

V is TRBV28 and J is TRBJ1-2; a weak D match, TRBD1 (6 bases). Trimming left V 6 bases short and J 7 bases short, with 18 bases between. Germline-derived CDR1 and CDR2 are MDHEN and SYDVKM. This CDR3 contains 14 residues. CDR3 loop: CASSPLGGGGGYTF. CDR3 nucleotides: TGTGCCAGCAGCCCCCTAGGGGGTGGTGGTGGCTACACCTTC.

The chain combines TRBV6-5 with TRBJ2-5; TRBD2 matches at 7 bases. Germline lookup yields CDR1 MNHEY and CDR2 SVGAGI. Unmatched junction bases numbered 14, after V lost 9 bases and J lost 4 bases. The CDR3 has 15 amino acids. The CDR3 is CASTPSGRGRETQYF. The CDR3 DNA reads as TGTGCCAGTACCCCCTCGGGGAGGGGTCGAGAGACCCAGTACTTC.

This sequence joins TRBV5-1 and TRBJ2-3; 8 bases fit TRBD2. This CDR3 has 15 residues. CDR1 SGHRS and CDR2 YFSETQ come from the germline V gene. The V and J ends lost 2 bases and 2 bases, in that order; junction bases with no gene match: 4. The CDR3: CASSFTSGHTDTQYF. The CDR3 DNA reads as TGCGCCAGCAGCTTTACTAGCGGACACACAGATACGCAGTATTTT. Full variable domain (missing parts from reference TRBV5-1 and TRBJ2-3): KAGVTQTPRYLIKTRGQQVTLSCSPISGHRSVSWYQQTPGQGLQFLFEYFSETQRNKGNFPGRFSGRQFSNSRSEMNVSTLELGDSALYLCASSFTSGHTDTQYFGPGTRLTVL.

This chain links TRBV6-5 with TRBJ1-2; 9 bases agree with TRBD1. Germline CDR1 reads MNHEY; CDR2 reads SVGAGI. The CDR3 is made up of 14 amino acids. V dropped 7 bases and J dropped 7; count of bases not matched to a gene: 10. The CDR3: CASTPGTGLSGYTF. CDR3 in DNA: TGTGCCAGCACCCCCGGGACAGGGTTGAGTGGCTACACCTTC.